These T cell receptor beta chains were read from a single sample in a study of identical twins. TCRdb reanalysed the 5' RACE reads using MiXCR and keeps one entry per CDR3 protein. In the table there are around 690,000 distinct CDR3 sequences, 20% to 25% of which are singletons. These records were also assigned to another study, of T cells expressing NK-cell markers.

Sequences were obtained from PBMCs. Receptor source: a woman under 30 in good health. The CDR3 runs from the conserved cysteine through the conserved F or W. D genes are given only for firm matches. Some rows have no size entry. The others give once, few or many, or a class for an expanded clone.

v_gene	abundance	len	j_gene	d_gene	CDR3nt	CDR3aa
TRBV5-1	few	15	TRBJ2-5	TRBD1	TGCGCCAGCAGCCCGGGACAGGCCTACCAAGAGACCCAGTACTTC	CASSPGQAYQETQYF
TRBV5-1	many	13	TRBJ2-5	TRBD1	TGTGCCAGCAGTTTGGGACAGGGCGAGACCCAGTACTTC	CASSLGQGETQYF
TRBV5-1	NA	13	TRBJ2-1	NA	TGCGCCAGCAGCACCAGAATCTACAATGAGCAGTTCTTC	CASSTRIYNEQFF
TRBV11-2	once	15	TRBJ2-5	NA	TGTGCCAGCAGCTTAGACCGAAGGACTTTTGAGACCCAGTACTTC	CASSLDRRTFETQYF
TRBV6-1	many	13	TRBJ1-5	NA	TGCGCCAGCAGCTTGGTGGGAAACCAGCCCCAGCATTTT	CASSLVGNQPQHF
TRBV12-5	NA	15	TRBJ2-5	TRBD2	TGTGCTAGTGGGAGCGGGAGAGGTGAGGGAGAGACCCAGTACTTC	CASGSGRGEGETQYF
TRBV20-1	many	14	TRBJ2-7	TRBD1	TGCAGTGCCCGACCCGGGACAGGGGGATACGAGCAGTACTTC	CSARPGTGGYEQYF
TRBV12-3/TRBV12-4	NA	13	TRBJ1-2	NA	TGTGCCAGCAGACCACAGATTAACTATGGCTACACCTTC	CASRPQINYGYTF
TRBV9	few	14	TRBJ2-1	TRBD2	TGTGCCAGCAGCGTAGTAGTGGGGGGGAATGAGCAGTTCTTC	CASSVVVGGNEQFF
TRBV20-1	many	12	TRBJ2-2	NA	TGCAGTGCTCGAAGAGGGACCGGGGAGCTGTTTTTT	CSARRGTGELFF
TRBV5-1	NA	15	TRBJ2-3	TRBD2	TGCGCCAGCAGCTTGGTGGGCGGGAGTGAAGATACGCAGTATTTT	CASSLVGGSEDTQYF
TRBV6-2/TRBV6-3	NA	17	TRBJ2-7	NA	TGTGCCAGCAGTTACGGTCAGTATCGCAGCAAGGGCTACGAGCAGTACTTC	CASSYGQYRSKGYEQYF
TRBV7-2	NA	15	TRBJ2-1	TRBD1	TGTGCCAGCAGCCCTCAGGGGGGACAGGGCCATGAGCAGTTCTTC	CASSPQGGQGHEQFF
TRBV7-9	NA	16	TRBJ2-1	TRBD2	TGTGCCAGCAGCTGGGCTAGCGGGAGGGCCACAAATGAGCAGTTCTTC	CASSWASGRATNEQFF
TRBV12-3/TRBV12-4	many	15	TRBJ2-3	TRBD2	TGTGCCAGCAGTTTAGGACTAGCGGGAGTAAATACGCAGTATTTT	CASSLGLAGVNTQYF
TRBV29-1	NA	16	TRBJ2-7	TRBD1	TGCAGCGTTGAAGGGAACGACAGGGTGGGATCCTACGAGCAGTACTTC	CSVEGNDRVGSYEQYF
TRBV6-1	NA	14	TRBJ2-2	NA	TGTGCCAGCAGTCCCGTCCGGGAGACCGGGGAGCTGTTTTTT	CASSPVRETGELFF
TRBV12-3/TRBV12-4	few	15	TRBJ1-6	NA	TGTGCCAGCAGTGGGGGCCTCCTTGGCAATTCACCCCTCCACTTT	CASSGGLLGNSPLHF
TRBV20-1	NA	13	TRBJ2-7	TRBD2	TGCAGTGGAAGGGCTAGCGGAAACTACGAGCAGTACTTC	CSGRASGNYEQYF
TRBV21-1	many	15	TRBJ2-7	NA	TGTGCCAGCAGGGCCGGGACGGCTTTAATTTACGAGCAGTACTTC	CASRAGTALIYEQYF
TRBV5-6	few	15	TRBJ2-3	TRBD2	TGTGCCAGCAACCTGGGGGGGACTGCCCCCCTTACGCAGTATTTT	CASNLGGTAPLTQYF
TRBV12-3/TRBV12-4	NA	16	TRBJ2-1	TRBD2	TGTGCCAGCAGCCCCCCTGGGGGGAGGGCCTGGAACGAGCAGTTCTTC	CASSPPGGRAWNEQFF
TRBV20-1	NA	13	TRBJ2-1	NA	TGCAGTGCTATTAGTGGCGGCAGCCGTGAGCAGTTCTTC	CSAISGGSREQFF
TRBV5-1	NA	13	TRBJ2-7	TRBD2	TGCGCCAGCACCGGGGGGGCCCCCTACGAGCAGTACTTC	CASTGGAPYEQYF
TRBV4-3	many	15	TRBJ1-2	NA	TGCGCCAGCAGCCAAGAGGGGACGAGGAACTATGGCTACACCTTC	CASSQEGTRNYGYTF
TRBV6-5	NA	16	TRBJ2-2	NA	TGTGCCAGCAGTTACTCACCCCCTCCTAACACCGGGGAGCTGTTTTTT	CASSYSPPPNTGELFF
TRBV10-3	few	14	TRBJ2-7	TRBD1	TGTGCCACCTCCGCAGGGACAGGGGTTGCCGAGCAGTACTTC	CATSAGTGVAEQYF
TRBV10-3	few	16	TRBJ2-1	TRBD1	TGTGCCATCAGTGAGTCCTCCGGGACAGGGGGGGATGAGCAGTTCTTC	CAISESSGTGGDEQFF
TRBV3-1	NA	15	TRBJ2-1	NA	TGTGCCAGCAGCGCCCTCCCGCGGGGTATGAATGAGCAGTTCTTC	CASSALPRGMNEQFF
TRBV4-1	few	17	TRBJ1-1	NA	TGCGCCAGCAGCCACGGCGCCCCTCGGGCACTGAACACTGAAGCTTTCTTT	CASSHGAPRALNTEAFF
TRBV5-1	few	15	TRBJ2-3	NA	TGCGCCAGCAGCTTGAGGGGGACCGGTGCAGATACGCAGTATTTT	CASSLRGTGADTQYF
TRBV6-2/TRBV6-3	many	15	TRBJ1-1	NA	TGTGCCAGCAGTCCGACCCGCACCGCCTACACTGAAGCTTTCTTT	CASSPTRTAYTEAFF
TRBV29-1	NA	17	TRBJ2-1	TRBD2	TGCAGCGTTGAAGCTACTAGCGGGCGGAAGTCCTACAATGAGCAGTTCTTC	CSVEATSGRKSYNEQFF
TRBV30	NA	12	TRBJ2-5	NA	TGTGCCTGGAGTGAGCCCGACTCGACCCAGTACTTC	CAWSEPDSTQYF
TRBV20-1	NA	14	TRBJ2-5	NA	TGCAGTGCTACAGGGCAGAGCTGGGAAGAGACCCAGTACTTC	CSATGQSWEETQYF
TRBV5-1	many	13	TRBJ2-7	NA	TGCGCCAGCAGCTTAGAGGCCTCCTACGAGCAGTACTTC	CASSLEASYEQYF
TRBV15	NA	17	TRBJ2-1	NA	TGTGCCACCAGCAGAGATCTGTTGGTCGGACCGGGGAATGAGCAGTTCTTC	CATSRDLLVGPGNEQFF
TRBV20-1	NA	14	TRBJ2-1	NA	TGCAGTGCGGGTCCACTAGTGTCCTACAATGAGCAGTTCTTC	CSAGPLVSYNEQFF
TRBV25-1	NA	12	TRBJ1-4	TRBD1	TGTGCCAGCAACAGGGGTAGGGAAAAACTGTTTTTT	CASNRGREKLFF
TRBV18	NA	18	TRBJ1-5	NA	TGTGCCAGCTCACCAGCGGGAAGGGGTGAAGGGGGACGGTCGCCCCAGCATTTT	CASSPAGRGEGGRSPQHF
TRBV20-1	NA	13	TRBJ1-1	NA	TGCAGTGCTAGCCCAGGGTGGAACACTGAAGCTTTCTTT	CSASPGWNTEAFF
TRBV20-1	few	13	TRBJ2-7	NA	TGCAGTGCTAGAGATACGGGGGACTACGAGCAGTACTTC	CSARDTGDYEQYF
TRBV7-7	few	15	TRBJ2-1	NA	TGTGCCAGCAGCTCCCGGAGGGGAACGGAAAATGAGCAGTTCTTC	CASSSRRGTENEQFF
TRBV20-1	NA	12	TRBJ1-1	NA	TGCAGTGCTAGAGAGCGGGGCACTGAAGCTTTCTTT	CSARERGTEAFF
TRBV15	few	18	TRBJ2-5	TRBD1	TGTGCCACCAGCAGTGGGAGGTTTAGACAGGGGGGAATGGAGACCCAGTACTTC	CATSSGRFRQGGMETQYF
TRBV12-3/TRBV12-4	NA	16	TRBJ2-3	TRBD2	TGTGCCAGCAGTTTTACAGCGGGGGAGCGCACAGATACGCAGTATTTT	CASSFTAGERTDTQYF
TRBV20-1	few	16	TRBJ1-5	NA	TGCAGTGCTAGAGATCCGGGACTTACTAGCAATCAGCCCCAGCATTTT	CSARDPGLTSNQPQHF
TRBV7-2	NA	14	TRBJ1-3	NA	TGTGCCAGCAGCTTGGAAATTACTGGAAACACCATATATTTT	CASSLEITGNTIYF
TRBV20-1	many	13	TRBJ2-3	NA	TGCAGTGCTAGAGCAACGGGGGCAGATACGCAGTATTTT	CSARATGADTQYF
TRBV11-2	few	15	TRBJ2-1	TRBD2	TGTGCCAGCAGCTTAACTAGCGGGAGCAAGGATGAGCAGTTCTTC	CASSLTSGSKDEQFF
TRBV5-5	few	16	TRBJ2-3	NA	TGTGCCAGCAGCCAATATGGGGGGGGCCTCACAGATACGCAGTATTTT	CASSQYGGGLTDTQYF
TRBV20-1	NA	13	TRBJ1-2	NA	TGCAGTGCTAGCACGTGGGCTAACTATGGCTACACCTTC	CSASTWANYGYTF
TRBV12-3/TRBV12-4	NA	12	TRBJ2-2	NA	TGTGCCCTGGGGGGATACACCGGGGAGCTGTTTTTT	CALGGYTGELFF
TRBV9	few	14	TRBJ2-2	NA	TGTGCCAGCAGCGCCGGACGGTACACCGGGGAGCTGTTTTTT	CASSAGRYTGELFF
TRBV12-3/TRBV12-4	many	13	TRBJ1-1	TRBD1	TGTGCCAGCACGAGGACAGGGAACACTGAAGCTTTCTTT	CASTRTGNTEAFF
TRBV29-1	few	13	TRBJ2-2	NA	TGCAGCTGCTCGCAGGGAGACACCGGGGAGCTGTTTTTT	CSCSQGDTGELFF
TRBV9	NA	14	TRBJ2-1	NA	TGTGCCAGCAGTCCCCGGCGCCCATACAATGAGCAGTTCTTC	CASSPRRPYNEQFF
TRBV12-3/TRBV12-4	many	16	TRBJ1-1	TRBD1	TGTGCCAGCAGTTCTCTAATGGGACAGTTGAACACTGAAGCTTTCTTT	CASSSLMGQLNTEAFF
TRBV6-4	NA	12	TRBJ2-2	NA	TGTGCCACCAGCCTGGGAAAGGGGACGCTGTTTTTT	CATSLGKGTLFF
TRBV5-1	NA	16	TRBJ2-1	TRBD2	TGCGCCAGCAGCAAGCCGGGATCTAGCGGGGACAATGAGCAGTTCTTC	CASSKPGSSGDNEQFF